Listed below are T cell receptor beta chains from one sample, sequenced in a study of shared T cell receptors in the human thymus. Measured with immunoSEQ multiplex PCR; TCRdb has only the in-frame clones, and not every one. This sample yields about 730,000 clones, of which 70% to 90% are seen a single time; around 0.0094% belongs to the top ten. These sequences were also reported in another study, on human thymus T cells.

Material for sequencing was thymocytes. The receptors shown here come from a girl younger than two with a congenital heart defect. CDR3s leave out the opening cysteine and the closing phenylalanine or tryptophan.

>13|TRBV18|TRBJ2-3
ASSARGGRTDTQY
>12|TRBV7-2|TRBJ1-1
ASSPGQGGAEAF
>13|TRBV16|TRBJ1-4
ASSRAARRGEKLF
>16|TRBV4-1|TRBJ1-4
ASSLPGWGDATNEKLF
>16|TRBV7-9|TRBJ1-6
ASSLPGQGPLYNSPLH
>10|TRBV23-1|TRBJ2-3
ASSQFRDTQY
>13|TRBV7-8|TRBJ1-5
ASSLEGGYNQPQH
>16|TRBV9|TRBJ2-3
ASSVTPSGQGGTDTQY
>10|TRBV9|TRBJ1-5
ASSRGNQPQH
>13|TRBV11-2|TRBJ1-6
ASSPGTGGYSPLH
>12|TRBV5-6|TRBJ2-1
ASCDRASYNEQF
>12|TRBV6-5|TRBJ1-5
ASRAHRENQPQH
>11|TRBV5-1|TRBJ1-1
ASSGTVNTEAF
>14|TRBV13|TRBJ1-1
ASSQGQGVQGTEAF
>14|TRBV15|TRBJ1-3
ATSRGHREFRNTIY
>13|TRBV28|TRBJ1-1
ASSLLRDGGTEAF
>13|TRBV28|TRBJ2-7
ASSPSSSWINEQY
>13|TRBV28|TRBJ1-2
ASRSDRGLDYGYT